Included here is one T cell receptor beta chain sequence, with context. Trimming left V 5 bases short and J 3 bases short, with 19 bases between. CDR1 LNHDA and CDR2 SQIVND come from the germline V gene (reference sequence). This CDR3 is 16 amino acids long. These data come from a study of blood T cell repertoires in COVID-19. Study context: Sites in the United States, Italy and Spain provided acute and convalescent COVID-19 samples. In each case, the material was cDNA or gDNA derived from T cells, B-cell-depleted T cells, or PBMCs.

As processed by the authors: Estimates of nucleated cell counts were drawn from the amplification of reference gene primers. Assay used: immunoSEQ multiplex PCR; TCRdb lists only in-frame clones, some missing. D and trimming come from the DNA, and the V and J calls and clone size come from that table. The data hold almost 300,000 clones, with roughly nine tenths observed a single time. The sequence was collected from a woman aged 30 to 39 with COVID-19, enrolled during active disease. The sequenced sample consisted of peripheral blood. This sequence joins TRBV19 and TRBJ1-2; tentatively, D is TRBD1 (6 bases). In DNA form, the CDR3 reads TGTGCCAGTAGTGGAGGGGGAGGGAAGATGGACTATGGCTACACCTTC. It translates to CASSGGGGKMDYGYTF.